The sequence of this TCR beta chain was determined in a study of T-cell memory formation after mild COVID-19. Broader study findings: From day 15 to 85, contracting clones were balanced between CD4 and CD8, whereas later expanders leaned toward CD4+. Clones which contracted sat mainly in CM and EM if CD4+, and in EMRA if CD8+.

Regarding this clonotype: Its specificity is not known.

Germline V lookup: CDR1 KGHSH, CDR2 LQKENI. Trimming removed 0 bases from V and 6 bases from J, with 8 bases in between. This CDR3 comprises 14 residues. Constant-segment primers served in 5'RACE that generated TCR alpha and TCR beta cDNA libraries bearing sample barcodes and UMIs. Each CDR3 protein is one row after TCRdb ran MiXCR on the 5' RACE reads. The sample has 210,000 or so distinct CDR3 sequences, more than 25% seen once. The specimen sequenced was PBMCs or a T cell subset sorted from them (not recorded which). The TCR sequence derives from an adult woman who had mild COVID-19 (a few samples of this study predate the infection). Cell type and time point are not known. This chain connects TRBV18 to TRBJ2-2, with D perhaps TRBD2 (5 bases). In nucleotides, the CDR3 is TGTGCCAGCTCACCACCGTCTAGCCCCGGGGAGCTGTTTTTT. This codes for CASSPPSSPGELFF.